The rows below give T cell receptor beta chains drawn from one sample of a study of blood T cell repertoires in COVID-19. This table comes from immunoSEQ multiplex PCR, and its TCRdb copy is limited to in-frame clones, with some not included. The sample contains 90,000 or so clones, 75% to 90% of which appear only once. What was sequenced was peripheral blood. The receptors derive from a man between 60 and 75 years old with COVID-19, enrolled during active disease. CDR3s include the opening cysteine and the closing phenylalanine or tryptophan. Each record gives: D gene, clone size, V gene, J gene, CDR3 protein, CDR3 DNA. D genes are given only for firm matches. Where a row states a size, it is once, few, many or the class of an expanded clone; other rows omit it.

D: TRBD1; size: -; V: TRBV7-2; J: TRBJ1-5; CDR3: CASSPRGQGGSSNQPQHF; DNA: TGTGCCAGCAGCCCGCGAGGACAGGGAGGGTCGAGCAATCAGCCCCAGCATTTT
D: TRBD1; size: -; V: TRBV30; J: TRBJ2-1; CDR3: CAWSDRGWEQFF; DNA: TGTGCCTGGAGTGACAGGGGATGGGAGCAGTTCTTC
D: TRBD1; size: -; V: TRBV4-2; J: TRBJ1-2; CDR3: CASSFMDRAEGYTF; DNA: TGTGCCAGCAGCTTTATGGACAGGGCTGAAGGCTACACCTTC
D: TRBD2; size: -; V: TRBV3-1/TRBV3-2; J: TRBJ2-3; CDR3: CASSGAGLAGWGGITDTQYF; DNA: TGTGCCAGCAGCGGAGCGGGACTAGCGGGATGGGGGGGGATCACAGATACGCAGTATTTT
D: TRBD1; size: -; V: TRBV27; J: TRBJ1-2; CDR3: CASRTGTGDGYTF; DNA: TGTGCCAGCAGAACCGGGACAGGGGATGGCTACACCTTC
D: -; size: -; V: TRBV9; J: TRBJ1-4; CDR3: CASSPSVGATNEKLFF; DNA: TGTGCCAGCAGCCCGAGCGTGGGTGCAACTAATGAAAAACTGTTTTTT
D: -; size: -; V: TRBV19; J: TRBJ2-1; CDR3: CASSTPTGSRNEQFF; DNA: TGTGCCAGTAGTACCCCGACCGGGAGCAGGAATGAGCAGTTCTTC
D: -; size: -; V: TRBV6-5; J: TRBJ2-6; CDR3: CASSSRGSGANVLTF; DNA: TGTGCCAGCAGTTCCCGGGGATCTGGGGCCAACGTCCTGACTTTC
D: TRBD1; size: -; V: TRBV5-1; J: TRBJ1-6; CDR3: CASSLGDSYSPLHF; DNA: TGCGCCAGCAGCTTGGGGGACAGCTATTCACCCCTCCACTTT
D: -; size: -; V: TRBV13; J: TRBJ2-5; CDR3: CASSFQETQYF; DNA: TGTGCCAGCAGCTTCCAGGAGACCCAGTACTTC
D: -; size: -; V: TRBV19; J: TRBJ1-1; CDR3: CASSMVWRANTEAFF; DNA: TGTGCCAGTAGTATGGTATGGAGAGCCAACACTGAAGCTTTCTTT
D: TRBD1; size: few; V: TRBV6-6; J: TRBJ2-7; CDR3: CASSLGQETYEQYF; DNA: TGTGCCAGCAGCCTAGGACAGGAAACCTACGAGCAGTACTTC
D: -; size: -; V: TRBV5-1; J: TRBJ1-1; CDR3: CASALDRGSEAFF; DNA: TGCGCCAGCGCCCTTGATAGGGGGTCTGAAGCTTTCTTT
D: -; size: -; V: TRBV19; J: TRBJ1-2; CDR3: CASSKAPTGTNYGYTF; DNA: TGTGCCAGTAGTAAAGCCCCTACAGGGACTAACTATGGCTACACCTTC
D: -; size: -; V: TRBV12-5; J: TRBJ1-4; CDR3: CASGLVRGGLGEKLFF; DNA: TGTGCTAGTGGTTTGGTACGGGGGGGGCTAGGCGAAAAACTGTTTTTT
D: -; size: -; V: TRBV29-1; J: TRBJ1-5; CDR3: CSVEEGLDQPQHF; DNA: TGCAGCGTTGAAGAGGGGCTCGATCAGCCCCAGCATTTT
D: TRBD2; size: -; V: TRBV4-3; J: TRBJ2-5; CDR3: CASSSLAGEAETQYF; DNA: TGCGCCAGCAGCTCATTAGCGGGGGAGGCAGAGACCCAGTACTTC
D: TRBD1; size: -; V: TRBV29-1; J: TRBJ1-1; CDR3: CSVGTGAITEAFF; DNA: TGCAGCGTCGGGACAGGGGCAATCACTGAAGCTTTCTTT
D: -; size: -; V: TRBV19; J: TRBJ1-6; CDR3: CASATEHNSPLHF; DNA: TGTGCCTCCGCGACAGAGCATAATTCACCCCTCCACTTT